One and the same sample provided the 22 T cell receptor beta chains below, sequenced in a study of vaccination and CD4 T cells after COVID-19. Treatment here: roughly 10-day PBMC culture with coronavirus spike peptide pools or control peptides (ViraFEST assay). Oncomine TCR Beta short-read sequencing was applied to DNA from cultured CD4+ T cells. TCRdb redid the calling of the PCR reads with MiXCR, one entry per CDR3 protein. Of about 10,000 distinct CDR3 sequences detected, about half appear once; the ten largest clones hold around 40%. No antigen is known for these receptors. Input material: CD4+ T cells from blood, cultured in vitro. These receptors were collected from a human donor who had recovered from COVID-19.

V usage is TRBV12-3 or TRBV12-4 and J usage is TRBJ2-3, with TRBD2 matching 15 bases. The length of the CDR3 is 15 residues. With 7 bases clipped from V and 7 bases from J, the junction kept 6 bases outside the gene matches. CDR3 loop: CASTPGLAGGHTQYF. The CDR3 coding sequence is TGTGCCAGCACCCCTGGACTAGCGGGGGGGCATACGCAGTATTTT.

The chain recombines TRBV19 with TRBJ2-3; no clear D gene. Trimming stripped 1 base from V and 3 bases from J, with 5 bases between. The CDR3 extends over 13 amino acids. Per the germline V gene, CDR1 is LNHDA and CDR2 is SQIVND (reference sequence). The CDR3 nucleotides are TGTGCCAGTAGTATAGGGGCTACAGATACGCAGTATTTT. It encodes CASSIGATDTQYF.

This chain joins TRBV27 and TRBJ1-1; a possible D gene is TRBD1 (5 bases). CDR3 length: 15 amino acids. With 0 bases removed from V and 7 bases from J, the gap between germline ends came to 15 bases. Per germline, CDR1 MNHEY and CDR2 SMNVEV (reference sequence). CDR3 DNA: TGTGCCAGCAGTTTATCCCCTCGGGACGGCTTTGAAGCTTTCTTT. Its translation: CASSLSPRDGFEAFF.

This chain uses TRBV30 with TRBJ1-1; D is unresolved. The CDR3 is 13 amino acids. CDR1 GTSNPN and CDR2 SVGIG come from the germline V gene (reference sequence). V lost 3 bases, J lost 4 bases, and 12 bases lay in between. The CDR3 region is CAWRNKAGTEAFF. DNA of the CDR3: TGTGCCTGGAGAAACAAGGCGGGCACTGAAGCTTTCTTT.

This clonotype was observed a few times. The V call is TRBV7-2, the J call TRBJ2-2; tentatively, D is TRBD2 (6 bases). V lost 7 bases, J lost 2 bases, and 11 bases lay in between. The CDR3 is 14 residues long. Germline CDR1 and CDR2: SGHTA and FQGNSA. The CDR3 here is CASMEGLNTGELFF. In DNA form, the CDR3 reads TGTGCCAGCATGGAAGGACTAAACACCGGGGAGCTGTTTTTT. The whole variable domain, remainder taken from reference TRBV7-2 and TRBJ2-2, is GAGVSQSPSNKVTEKGKDVELRCDPISGHTALYWYRQSLGQGLEFLIYFQGNSAPDKSGLPSDRFSAERTGGSVSTLTIQRTQQEDSAVYLCASMEGLNTGELFFGEGSRLTVL.

This chain uses TRBV19 with TRBJ1-5, with D uncertain. This CDR3 contains 13 residues. Between the trimmed V and J ends, which lost 5 bases and 2 bases, there was a span of 7 bases. Germline loops: CDR1 LNHDA, CDR2 SQIVND (reference sequence). CDR3 loop: CASSQAGNQPQHF. The CDR3 DNA sequence: TGTGCCAGTAGTCAGGCGGGCAATCAGCCCCAGCATTTT.

The gene calls are TRBV19 and TRBJ1-6; tentatively, D is TRBD1 (5 bases). The V gene lost 4 bases and the J gene lost 3 bases, with 10 bases spanning the gap. The CDR3 has 15 residues. Germline CDR1 LNHDA, CDR2 SQIVND (reference sequence). The CDR3 coding sequence is TGTGCCAGTAGTACGACAGAATACTATAATTCACCCCTCCACTTT. The encoded protein is CASSTTEYYNSPLHF. The full variable domain, with the rest looked up from reference TRBV19 and TRBJ1-6, is DGGITQSPKYLFRKEGQNVTLSCEQNLNHDAMYWYRQDPGQGLRLIYYSQIVNDFQKGDIAEGYSVSREKKESFPLTVTSAQKNPTAFYLCASSTTEYYNSPLHFGNGTRLTVT.

The chain couples TRBV4-3 to TRBJ1-1; D ambiguous. The length of the CDR3 is 15 residues. The germline V gene encodes CDR1 LGHNA and CDR2 YSLEER. V was clipped by 0 bases and J by 0 bases, with 8 bases between them. DNA of the CDR3: TGCGCCAGCAGCCAAGAACGCGGGGTGAACACTGAAGCTTTCTTT. Its protein product is CASSQERGVNTEAFF.

V and J are TRBV11-3 and TRBJ1-6; 7 nucleotides agree with TRBD1. Germline lookup yields CDR1 SGHNT and CDR2 YENEEA. The CDR3 sequence is 15 residues long. With V trimmed by 4 bases and J by 10 bases, 10 bases remained unmatched. The CDR3 region has the DNA TGTGCCAGCAGCTCCGAGGGGACAGCAGGCTCACCCCTCCACTTT. Its translation: CASSSEGTAGSPLHF.

This clonotype turned up a few times. V usage is TRBV20-1 and J usage is TRBJ2-5; D is perhaps TRBD1 (6 bases). Germline lookup yields CDR1 DFQATT and CDR2 SNEGSKA (reference sequence). The CDR3 is 14 amino acids. V lost 1 base and J lost 3, with 12 bases in between. CDR3 in amino acids: CSARGTDSKETQYF. Here the CDR3 DNA reads TGCAGTGCTAGAGGGACAGACTCAAAAGAGACCCAGTACTTC.

CDR3 sequence: CASSRGQGYTEAFF. The CDR3 region has the DNA TGTGCCAGCAGCCGGGGACAGGGTTATACTGAAGCTTTCTTT. The rearrangement uses TRBV12-3 or TRBV12-4 and TRBJ1-1; 9 bases fit TRBD1. The J segment lost 5 bases and the V segment lost 6 bases, leaving 7 bases of the junction unmatched. The CDR3 runs to 14 residues.

This chain joins TRBV7-2 and TRBJ2-7; D uncertain. This CDR3 has 13 amino acids. Trimming took off 1 base at V and 4 bases at J, with 8 bases between the two ends. Germline V gives CDR1 SGHTA, CDR2 FQGNSA. CDR3 DNA sequence: TGTGCCAGCAGCTTAGGGGCAGTATACGAGCAGTACTTC. As protein: CASSLGAVYEQYF.

This clonotype has just one count. This chain links TRBV30 with TRBJ1-1; D remains ambiguous. The V gene lost 0 bases and the J gene lost 6 bases, with 14 bases spanning the gap. Germline values: CDR1 GTSNPN, CDR2 SVGIG (reference sequence). CDR3 length: 14 residues. The CDR3 region is CAWSVRAAIPEAFF. CDR3 DNA sequence: TGTGCCTGGAGTGTACGGGCAGCTATTCCTGAAGCTTTCTTT. Full variable domain (outside the CDR3, taken from reference TRBV30 and TRBJ1-1): SQTIHQWPATLVQPVGSPLSLECTVEGTSNPNLYWYRQAAGRGLQLLFYSVGIGQISSEVPQNLSASRPQDRQFILSSKKLLLSDSGFYLCAWSVRAAIPEAFFGQGTRLTVV.

This clonotype was recorded a few times. The chain carries TRBV6-2 or TRBV6-3 and TRBJ1-2, with D unresolved. CDR1 and CDR2 (germline): MNHEY, SVGEGT. CDR3 length: 15 amino acids. Between the trimmed V and J ends, which lost 2 bases and 0 bases, there was a span of 10 bases. This chain's CDR3 is CASSYIMDSNYGYTF. Written as DNA, the CDR3 is TGTGCCAGCAGTTACATAATGGACTCTAACTATGGCTACACCTTC.

In its sample, this clonotype ranks as large (0.1 to 1%). The rearrangement uses TRBV2 and TRBJ2-7; D is uncertain. The length of the CDR3 is 13 residues. CDR1 SNHLY and CDR2 FYNNEI come from the germline V gene. Trimming removed 3 bases from V and 4 bases from J, with 10 bases in between. The CDR3 nucleotides read TGTGCCAGCAGTGAGCGAAAAGGGTACGAGCAGTACTTC. It encodes CASSERKGYEQYF.

Only a few counts were recorded for this clonotype. This chain links TRBV15 with TRBJ1-5; D possibly corresponds to TRBD1 (5 bases). Germline lookup yields CDR1 LNHNV and CDR2 YYDKDF (reference sequence). Trimming removed 3 bases from V and 8 bases from J, with 20 bases in between. The CDR3 is 16 amino acids. CDR3 DNA sequence: TGTGCCACCAGCAGGGCCCGGGACGCCGGTTTGAAGCCCCAGCATTTT. It specifies CATSRARDAGLKPQHF.

This chain uses TRBV15 with TRBJ2-7, with a possible D match to TRBD1 (5 bases). The germline gives CDR1 LNHNV, CDR2 YYDKDF (reference sequence). This CDR3 region has 14 residues. Trimming removed 1 base from V and 3 bases from J, with 10 bases in between. The CDR3 bases are TGTGCCACCAGCAGAGGTTTGACAGACTACGAGCAGTACTTC. Protein: CATSRGLTDYEQYF.

This clonotype was seen just once. The rearrangement uses TRBV7-6 and TRBJ2-1; D might be TRBD1 (6 bases). Trimming pared 5 bases from V and 0 bases from J, leaving 20 bases between. CDR3 size: 18 residues. Germline V CDR1 and CDR2: SGHVS, FNYEAQ. CDR3 amino acids: CASSPNPTQGLSYNEQFF. The CDR3 coding sequence is TGTGCCAGCAGCCCCAACCCAACTCAGGGGCTCTCCTACAATGAGCAGTTCTTC.

The chain combines TRBV19 with TRBJ2-3, with 8 positions matching TRBD1. CDR3 length: 14 residues. Germline V lookup: CDR1 LNHDA, CDR2 SQIVND (reference sequence). Trimming cost V 7 bases and J 3 bases; bases outside gene matches: 6. CDR3 amino acids: CASKDRGGTDTQYF. As DNA, the CDR3 is TGTGCCAGTAAAGACAGGGGTGGGACAGATACGCAGTATTTT.

The chain has TRBV20-1 and TRBJ1-2; D is ambiguous. V shed 0 bases and J shed 4 bases, with 12 bases lying between them. Per the germline V gene, CDR1 is DFQATT and CDR2 is SNEGSKA (reference sequence). The CDR3 is made up of 14 amino acids. CDR3 sequence (DNA): TGCAGTGCTAGAGATGGACTGAGTAGCTATGGCTACACCTTC. Its protein product is CSARDGLSSYGYTF.

The chain is built from TRBV7-2 and TRBJ2-1; 8 bases are a match to TRBD1. Germline values: CDR1 SGHTA, CDR2 FQGNSA. This CDR3 comprises 15 residues. Trimming took 5 bases from V and 7 from J; bases not matched to a gene: 10. For the CDR3, the DNA is TGTGCCAGCAGCCGGGACGGACAGGGTCGGAATGAGCAGTTCTTC. This encodes CASSRDGQGRNEQFF.

As to this clonotype: A junction boundary mismatches the germline segment, possibly from a read error. In DNA form, the CDR3 reads TGTACCAGCAGTTACTCAGGTATCAGCGAAGGAGGGAGCACTGAAGCTTTCTTT. As protein: CTSSYSGISEGGSTEAFF. The chain combines TRBV6-2 or TRBV6-3 with TRBJ1-1, with D uncertain. CDR1 MNHEY and CDR2 SVGEGT come from the germline V gene. The length of the CDR3 is 18 residues.